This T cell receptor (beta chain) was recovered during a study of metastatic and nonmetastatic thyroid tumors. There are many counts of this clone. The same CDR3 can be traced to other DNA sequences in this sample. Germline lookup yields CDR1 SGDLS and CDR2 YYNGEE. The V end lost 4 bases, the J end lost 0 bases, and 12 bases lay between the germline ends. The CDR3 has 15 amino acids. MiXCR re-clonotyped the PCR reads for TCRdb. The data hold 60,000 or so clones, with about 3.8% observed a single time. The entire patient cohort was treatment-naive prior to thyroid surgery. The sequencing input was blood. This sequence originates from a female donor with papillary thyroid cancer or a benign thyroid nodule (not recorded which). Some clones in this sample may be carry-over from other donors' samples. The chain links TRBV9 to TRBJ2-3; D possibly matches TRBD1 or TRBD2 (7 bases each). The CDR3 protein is CASSPGGGSTDTQYF. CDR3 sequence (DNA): TGTGCCAGCAGCCCAGGGGGGGGAAGCACAGATACGCAGTATTTT.